This TCR beta chain is from a study of blood T cell repertoires in COVID-19 (TCRdb year 2020). Describing the broader study: Samples from collaborators originated in the United States, Italy and Spain and spanned both the acute and convalescent phases of COVID-19. The material from the prospective study consisted of cDNA or gDNA derived from T cells, B-cell-depleted T cells, or PBMCs. Subjects who had been exposed to COVID-19, were actively infected with it, or had recovered from it provided the deeply sampled blood TCRbeta repertoires that made up the dataset. The repertoires were released in a freely available public database meant as a resource for research on the immune response to SARS-CoV-2. The samples were drawn from two sources: the first 160 participants of the ongoing ImmuneRACE study, and 1,000 to 1,500 subjects contributed by 6 global collaborators. The sample metadata nearly always contained a de-identified subject ID, COVID-19 status, age in years and sex. HLA class I and class II types, where available, came from metadata supplied by the sample provider rather than from assay-based typing. General study outcomes and caveats: The amount of clinical and demographic metadata varied by source and participant and was provided uncurated.

Comment on this clone: Its cognate antigen has yet to be identified. No quality values exist for individual bases; no much larger clone is one base distant.

The immunoSEQ Assay, a bias-controlled multiplex PCR, was used to amplify TCRbeta CDR3 regions from genomic DNA. Processing in the source paper ran as follows. The number of nucleated cells in each sample was estimated from the amplification of reference gene primers within the assay. To quantify the absolute abundance of each unique TCRbeta CDR3 rearrangement, sequence reads were collapsed and filtered. Productive Simpson clonality was computed per sample as the square root of Simpson's diversity index over productive rearrangements. TCRdb's version of the immuneACCESS table is confined to in-frame rearrangements and falls short of the full clone set. An unresolved V gene accounts for under half of the shortfall where checked; the remainder is of unknown origin. V, J and clone size reflect that table, while D and trimming were determined from the DNA. In this sample the table shows tens of thousands of clones, around nine tenths of which occur a single time. The ten largest clones represent roughly 1.9% of the sample.

Unmatched junction bases come to 5, with V trimmed by 5 bases and J by 4 bases. CDR1 KGHSH and CDR2 LQKENI are derived from the germline V gene. The CDR3 runs 14 amino acids, cysteine and phenylalanine included. The kept DNA is CDR3 alone, 42 bases in frame from the first base. Whole blood was collected in K2EDTA tubes by collaborating institutions according to the institutions' own protocols. For TCRbeta analysis, collaborators shipped samples as frozen whole blood, isolated PBMCs, or DNA extracted from either of those sample types. The rearranged chain carries TRBV18 and TRBJ2-3, and 8 junctional nucleotides match TRBD2. Sequencing was done on a sample of peripheral blood. The TCR sequence derives from a woman over 75 with active or convalescent COVID-19. For the CDR3, the sequence is CASSSAGAADTQYF. The nucleotide sequence is TGTGCCAGCTCATCAGCGGGAGCAGCAGATACGCAGTATTTT.